These 15 T cell receptor beta chains were sequenced from one sample in a study of blood T cell repertoires in COVID-19. Assay used: immunoSEQ multiplex PCR; TCRdb lists only in-frame clones, some missing. The sample includes approximately 440,000 clones, less than 95% of them seen just once. Sequenced input: PBMCs or T cells enriched from blood (not recorded which). The receptors stem from a young man who had recovered from COVID-19.

Notes on this clone: One end of the junction is discordant with germline, which a read error may explain. The chain is built from TRBV3-1 (or the pseudogene TRBV3-2) and TRBJ2-5; 10 positions match TRBD1. Germline V gene lookup returns CDR1 LGHDT and CDR2 YNNKEL (reference sequence). The CDR3 has 14 residues. The CDR3, as DNA: TGTGCCAGGAGCCACGGGACAGGGGAAGAGACCCAGTACTTC. As protein: CARSHGTGEETQYF.

The J gene is TRBJ1-3, the V gene TRBV5-4, with no clear D. V lost 3 bases and J 0 bases, leaving 7 bases between the germline ends. The CDR3 sequence is 14 residues long. Germline CDR1 reads SGHNT; CDR2 reads YYREEE (reference sequence). The CDR3 sequence is CASSSSPSGNTIYF. CDR3 bases: TGTGCCAGCAGCTCTAGCCCCTCTGGAAACACCATATATTTT.

The V call is TRBV4-1, the J call TRBJ1-6; no clear D. In germline, CDR1 is MGHRA, CDR2 YSYEKL. V was shortened by 1 base and J by 5 bases, with 12 bases between the two germline ends. CDR3 length equals 16 residues. As DNA, the CDR3 is TGCGCCAGCAGCCAAGTTACCGGGATAGATAATTCACCCCTCCACTTT. This translates into CASSQVTGIDNSPLHF.

This clone was recorded only once. This sequence joins TRBV9 and TRBJ2-3; 9 bases map to TRBD2. This CDR3 is 16 amino acids long. J lost 3 bases, V lost 3 bases, and 8 bases had no gene match. Per germline, CDR1 SGDLS and CDR2 YYNGEE. The CDR3 is CASSARAGGGTDTQYF. The CDR3 DNA follows: TGTGCCAGCAGCGCTCGTGCGGGAGGGGGGACAGATACGCAGTATTTT.

The rearrangement links TRBV7-9 to TRBJ2-7; D may be TRBD2 (6 bases). Trimming took off 0 bases at V and 3 bases at J, with 6 bases between the two ends. This CDR3 region has 13 residues. The V gene's germline CDR1 is SEHNR and CDR2 FQNEAQ (reference sequence). DNA for the CDR3: TGTGCCAGCAGCTTAGCGGAGGGCTACGAGCAGTACTTC. Translation: CASSLAEGYEQYF.

This clone was observed once. The chain joins TRBV30 to TRBJ2-7; the match to TRBD1 covers 7 bases. The germline V gene has CDR1 GTSNPN and CDR2 SVGIG (reference sequence). The CDR3 has 14 residues. V was pared by 3 bases and J by 3 bases, with 8 bases of the junction left unmatched. CDR3 nucleotides: TGTGCCTGGAGCCAACAGGGGTTGGGCTACGAGCAGTACTTC. Its protein is CAWSQQGLGYEQYF.

V is TRBV25-1 and J is TRBJ1-2; 9 nucleotides match TRBD1. The CDR3 runs 15 residues. The V gene's germline CDR1 is MGHDK and CDR2 SYGVNS. J gave up 8 bases and V 3 bases, and 10 bases lay outside the gene matches. CDR3 sequence: CASSDLGQGSGGYTF. CDR3 nucleotide sequence: TGTGCCAGCAGTGACCTGGGACAGGGATCGGGGGGCTACACCTTC.

The genes are TRBV7-9 and TRBJ2-7, with a possible D match to TRBD2 (6 bases). The CDR3 is 12 amino acids. The ends were cut back, 6 bases at V and 5 bases at J, with 11 bases in the middle. Germline lookup yields CDR1 SEHNR and CDR2 FQNEAQ (reference sequence). The CDR3 coding sequence is TGTGCCAGCAGTCGGGGGATCGACGAGCAGTACTTC. This translates into CASSRGIDEQYF.

The chain links TRBV4-1 to TRBJ1-1; D is possibly TRBD1 (5 bases). Trimming stripped 2 bases from V and 5 bases from J, with 18 bases between. Germline CDR1 MGHRA, CDR2 YSYEKL. The CDR3 has 16 residues. The chain's CDR3 is CASSQPTAWGGTEAFF. CDR3 nucleotide sequence: TGCGCCAGCAGCCAACCGACGGCCTGGGGGGGGACTGAAGCTTTCTTT.

The gene calls are TRBV9 and TRBJ1-2; the D gene is possibly TRBD1 (5 bases). V was cut by 6 bases and J by 2 bases, with 11 bases left in between. CDR3 length: 13 residues. From germline, CDR1 is SGDLS and CDR2 YYNGEE. CDR3 sequence: CASTTTENYGYTF. The CDR3 coding sequence is TGTGCCAGCACCACGACAGAGAACTATGGCTACACCTTC.

V and J are TRBV7-3 and TRBJ1-1, with D unclear. The CDR3 extends over 13 amino acids. Between the trimmed V and J ends, which lost 0 bases and 3 bases, there was a span of 5 bases. The germline V gene encodes CDR1 SGHTA and CDR2 FQGTGA. This CDR3 reads CASSLTRDTEAFF. As DNA, the CDR3 is TGTGCCAGCAGCTTAACACGAGACACTGAAGCTTTCTTT. The full variable domain, completed using reference TRBV7-3 and TRBJ1-1, is GAGVSQTPSNKVTEKGKYVELRCDPISGHTALYWYRQSLGQGPEFLIYFQGTGAADDSGLPNDRFFAVRPEGSVSTLKIQRTERGDSAVYLCASSLTRDTEAFFGQGTRLTVV.

The V call is TRBV6-5, the J call TRBJ1-5, with D possibly matching TRBD1 (5 bases). V lost 6 bases to trimming and J lost 7 bases, with 13 bases between them. Germline CDR1 MNHEY, CDR2 SVGAGI. The CDR3 length is 13 residues. The chain's CDR3 is CASSLLGGQPQHF. In DNA, the CDR3 is TGTGCCAGCAGCCTACTGGGGGGGCAGCCCCAGCATTTT.

The chain joins TRBV5-4 to TRBJ2-6; maybe TRBD2 (5 bases). This CDR3 has 15 amino acids. Germline lookup yields CDR1 SGHNT and CDR2 YYREEE (reference sequence). Trimming stripped 0 bases from V and 1 base from J, with 5 bases between. The chain's CDR3 is CASSLAGSGANVLTF. The DNA for the CDR3 is TGTGCCAGCAGCTTGGCGGGGTCTGGGGCCAACGTCCTGACTTTC.

On this clone: A junction boundary mismatches the germline segment, possibly from a read error. The chain joins TRBV12-3 or TRBV12-4 to TRBJ1-1, with TRBD1 matching over 7 bases. CDR3 length: 11 amino acids. The CDR3, as DNA: TGCGCGGACAGGATGAACACTGAAGCTTTCTTT. It is translated as CADRMNTEAFF.

The chain recombines TRBV7-9 with TRBJ2-1; D not certain. The V gene's germline CDR1 is SEHNR and CDR2 FQNEAQ (reference sequence). The CDR3 is 14 residues long. Trimming pared 4 bases from V and 8 bases from J, leaving 15 bases between. As DNA, the CDR3 is TGTGCCAGCAGCTCTGTAATAGATCGTCATGAGCAGTTCTTC. It codes for CASSSVIDRHEQFF.